This TCR beta chain was identified during a study of blood T cell repertoires in COVID-19. Study at large: Researchers got acute and convalescent COVID-19 samples from the United States, Italy and Spain. From T cells, B-cell-depleted T cells, or PBMCs came the material, which was cDNA or gDNA.

Germline V gene lookup returns CDR1 SNHLY and CDR2 FYNNEI. CDR3 length equals 15 residues. V gave up 2 bases and J gave up 1 base; unmatched junction bases: 1. Original handling: Nucleated cell number was recorded as an estimate derived from reference gene primer amplification. Profiling relied on immunoSEQ multiplex PCR, and the TCRdb table lists in-frame clones only, not all of them. That table gives V, J and clone size, and the DNA gave D and trimming. The table has under 70,000 clones, about 87% seen once. The gene calls are TRBV2 and TRBJ2-3, with 9 nucleotides matching TRBD2. The material sequenced was peripheral blood. The receptor was derived from a woman in her seventies with acute or convalescent COVID-19. The CDR3 sequence is CASSERGRGTDTQYF. In nucleotides, the CDR3 is TGTGCCAGCAGTGAACGCGGGAGGGGCACAGATACGCAGTATTTT.